Described below is a single TCR beta chain sequence and its context. Sequencing used cDNA as its template, made by extracting RNA and reverse transcribing it. The protocol was immunoSEQ multiplex PCR, while the TCRdb copy is restricted to in-frame clones and leaves out a portion. Among fewer than 250,000 clones listed, 60% were seen once. This sample is drawn from a study of CD8+ T cells in alopecia areata. V was shortened by 0 bases and J by 4 bases, with 5 bases between the two germline ends. The CDR3 loop spans 13 amino acids. CDR1 and CDR2 from the germline V gene are MGHRA and YSYEKL. Treatment: oral pan-JAK inhibitor, 5-10 mg twice daily.

The receptor's source is a human donor with alopecia areata. The V gene is TRBV4-1, the J gene TRBJ2-3, with D tentatively TRBD1 or TRBD2 (5 bases each). The sequences come from CD4+ T cells sorted from blood, collected at week 24, from a patient treated with tofacitinib. In DNA form, the CDR3 reads TGCGCCAGCAGCCAAGAGGGGGCAGATACGCAGTATTTT. Its protein is CASSQEGADTQYF.